The 17 T cell receptor beta chains in this list originate from one sample, sequenced in a study of T cell changes during pregnancy in multiple sclerosis. Clones were sequenced by immunoSEQ multiplex PCR, and TCRdb holds only the in-frame ones, with some missing. The sample shows 58,000 or so clones, around 90% of them seen only once. The specimen was CD4+ T cells from peripheral blood mononuclear cells, collected in the third trimester of pregnancy. These receptors all come from a female donor with multiple sclerosis, enrolled in a pregnancy study.

The chain recombines TRBV7-6 with TRBJ1-4; 7 bases are a match to TRBD1. CDR3 length: 16 amino acids. V was pared by 5 bases and J by 3 bases, with 9 bases of the junction left unmatched. Per the germline V gene, CDR1 is SGHVS and CDR2 is FNYEAQ. This chain's CDR3 is CASSRAYRGSNEKLFF. CDR3 coding DNA: TGTGCCAGCAGCCGCGCCTACAGGGGATCTAATGAAAAACTGTTTTTT.

The chain has TRBV6-5 and TRBJ1-2; TRBD1 agrees at 8 bases. The V and J ends lost 6 bases and 4 bases, in that order; junction bases with no gene match: 1. Germline V gene sequence: CDR1 MNHEY, CDR2 SVGAGI. CDR3 length equals 12 residues. This CDR3 reads CASRGTGYGYTF. The CDR3 DNA reads as TGTGCCAGCAGGGGGACAGGCTATGGCTACACCTTC.

The V call is TRBV11-3, the J call TRBJ2-3; weak D call: TRBD1 (5 bases). The CDR3 spans 14 residues. Deletions cut 3 bases from V and 5 bases from J, with 12 bases between. Per the germline V gene, CDR1 is SGHNT and CDR2 is YENEEA. This chain's CDR3 is CASSFSGSVDTQYF. The CDR3 DNA is TGTGCCAGCAGCTTTTCAGGGTCGGTAGATACGCAGTATTTT. The full variable domain, in which reference TRBV11-3 and TRBJ2-3 provide the parts outside the CDR3, is EAGVVQSPRYKIIEKKQPVAFWCNPISGHNTLYWYLQNLGQGPELLIRYENEEAVDDSQLPKDRFSAERLKGVDSTLKIQPAELGDSAVYLCASSFSGSVDTQYFGPGTRLTVL.

The chain recombines TRBV9 with TRBJ2-1; TRBD2 is a possible D gene (7 bases). The CDR3 extends over 14 amino acids. In germline, CDR1 is SGDLS, CDR2 YYNGEE. The V end lost 3 bases, the J end lost 6 bases, and 13 bases lay between the germline ends. The CDR3 region is CASSGTRGGNEQFF. For the CDR3, the DNA is TGTGCCAGCAGCGGAACAAGGGGGGGCAATGAGCAGTTCTTC.

The chain combines TRBV5-4 with TRBJ1-1; D gene ambiguous. This CDR3 comprises 15 residues. V lost 0 bases to trimming and J lost 0 bases, with 9 bases between them. Per the germline V gene, CDR1 is SGHNT and CDR2 is YYREEE (reference sequence). Here the CDR3 reads CASSLAVDMNTEAFF. As DNA, the CDR3 is TGTGCCAGCAGCTTGGCCGTTGACATGAACACTGAAGCTTTCTTT.

V gene TRBV5-8 combines with J gene TRBJ1-2, with a weak D call TRBD1 (5 bases). The germline CDR1 and CDR2 sequences are SGHTS and YDEGEE. V lost 4 bases to trimming and J lost 4 bases, with 20 bases between them. The CDR3 totals 16 residues. The CDR3 here is CASSAKAGRTSYGYTF. The CDR3 bases are TGTGCCAGCAGCGCAAAAGCGGGACGGACTTCCTATGGCTACACCTTC. The whole variable domain, remainder taken from reference TRBV5-8 and TRBJ1-2, is EAGVTQSPTHLIKTRGQQATLRCSPISGHTSVYWYQQALGLGLQFLLWYDEGEERNRGNFPPRFSGRQFPNYSSELNVNALELEDSALYLCASSAKAGRTSYGYTFGSGTRLTVV.

This clone was seen a handful of times. The rearrangement links TRBV6-1 to TRBJ2-2; the match to TRBD1 covers 10 bases. CDR1 and CDR2 from the germline V gene are MNHNS and SASEGT. There are 15 residues in the CDR3. Trimming cost V 6 bases and J 4 bases; bases outside gene matches: 5. The CDR3 sequence is CASRPGTGVTGELFF. The CDR3 bases are TGTGCCAGCAGACCCGGGACAGGGGTCACCGGGGAGCTGTTTTTT.

This CDR3 is CASSYSRVEYNSPLHF. The CDR3 bases are TGTGCCAGCAGTTACTCGCGGGTGGAATATAATTCACCCCTCCACTTT. The chain uses TRBV6-6 and TRBJ1-6, with D hard to call. Trimming cost V 0 bases and J 4 bases, with 10 bases left between them. CDR3 size: 16 residues. CDR1 and CDR2 from the germline V gene are MNHNY and SVGAGI (reference sequence).

This chain uses TRBV25-1 with TRBJ1-5; no firm D call. V gave up 4 bases and J gave up 0 bases, with 7 bases separating them. The CDR3 length is 14 residues. Germline CDR1 is MGHDK and CDR2 is SYGVNS. This CDR3 reads CASSGRYSNQPQHF. In nucleotides, the CDR3 is TGTGCCAGCAGTGGCAGGTATAGCAATCAGCCCCAGCATTTT.

The J gene is TRBJ1-4, the V gene TRBV7-8; D remains ambiguous. Germline V gene sequence: CDR1 SGHVS, CDR2 FQNEAQ. The CDR3 runs 13 residues. Between the trimmed V and J ends, which lost 1 base and 5 bases, there was a span of 5 bases. In DNA form, the CDR3 reads TGTGCCAGCAGCTTAGACAGAAATGAAAAACTGTTTTTT. Translating gives CASSLDRNEKLFF.

In this sample, this clone turned up once. The chain employs TRBV6-1 and TRBJ1-1; D possibly corresponds to TRBD1 (5 bases). Germline values: CDR1 MNHNS, CDR2 SASEGT. The CDR3 consists of 13 residues. The V gene lost 8 bases and the J gene lost 6 bases, with 16 bases spanning the gap. In DNA form, the CDR3 reads TGTGCCAGCCTCCCAGGGAACGGGCCTGAAGCTTTCTTT. Translating gives CASLPGNGPEAFF.

J is TRBJ1-1 and V is TRBV30; D is unclear. Germline V gene sequence: CDR1 GTSNPN, CDR2 SVGIG (reference sequence). Trimming took 4 bases from V and 2 from J, leaving 11 bases between them. The CDR3 consists of 13 residues. As DNA, the CDR3 is TGTGCCTGGACGAGAGGCAGAAACACTGAAGCTTTCTTT. It encodes CAWTRGRNTEAFF.

This chain connects TRBV4-1 to TRBJ2-7; D is possibly TRBD2 (5 bases). Germline V gene lookup returns CDR1 MGHRA and CDR2 YSYEKL. This CDR3 has 14 amino acids. V was trimmed by 0 bases and J by 3 bases, leaving 9 bases between them. CDR3 loop: CASSQDRDHYEQYF. The CDR3 bases are TGCGCCAGCAGCCAAGATCGGGATCACTACGAGCAGTACTTC.

The chain employs TRBV9 and TRBJ1-1; 8 positions match TRBD1. The V gene's germline CDR1 is SGDLS and CDR2 YYNGEE. The CDR3 spans 14 residues. J lost 0 bases, V lost 3 bases, and 1 base had no gene match. CDR3 DNA: TGTGCCAGCAGCGAGGACAGGGTGAACACTGAAGCTTTCTTT. Protein sequence: CASSEDRVNTEAFF.

V and J are TRBV9 and TRBJ2-1, with 8 bases lining up with TRBD2. CDR3 length: 16 residues. In germline, CDR1 is SGDLS, CDR2 YYNGEE. The V gene end was trimmed by 1 base and the J gene end by 4 bases; junction bases not matched to a gene: 7. The CDR3 region has the DNA TGTGCCAGCAGCGTACTTCCGGGGGGGAGATACAATGAGCAGTTCTTC. Translating gives CASSVLPGGRYNEQFF.

J is TRBJ1-1 and V is TRBV5-1, with D unresolved. Deletions cut 0 bases from V and 5 bases from J, with 11 bases between. The germline CDR1 and CDR2 sequences are SGHRS and YFSETQ. CDR3 length equals 14 residues. The CDR3 bases are TGCGCCAGCAGCTTGGGCGCCGCGGGGACTGAAGCTTTCTTT. This gives the protein CASSLGAAGTEAFF. The variable domain in full, completed from reference TRBV5-1 and TRBJ1-1, reads KAGVTQTPRYLIKTRGQQVTLSCSPISGHRSVSWYQQTPGQGLQFLFEYFSETQRNKGNFPGRFSGRQFSNSRSEMNVSTLELGDSALYLCASSLGAAGTEAFFGQGTRLTVV.

This sequence joins TRBV5-1 and TRBJ2-5, with TRBD2 matching 11 bases. Germline lookup yields CDR1 SGHRS and CDR2 YFSETQ. Trimming took 4 bases from V and 3 from J; bases not matched to a gene: 11. The CDR3 spans 17 residues. The CDR3 sequence is CASSRKLTSGDEETQYF. For the CDR3, the DNA is TGCGCCAGCAGCCGAAAACTGACTAGCGGGGACGAAGAGACCCAGTACTTC.